The 9 T cell receptor beta chains given below trace back to one sample, sequenced in a study of T-cell memory formation after mild COVID-19. TCRdb fed the 5' RACE reads into MiXCR, producing one record per CDR3 protein. The data hold tens of thousands of distinct CDR3 sequences, with 16% observed a single time. The sample taken for sequencing was PBMCs or a T cell subset sorted from them (not recorded which). These receptors all stem from an adult woman who had mild COVID-19 (a few samples of this study predate the infection). Cell type and time point are not known.

In this sample, this clonotype turned up a few times. This rearrangement joins TRBV7-2 to TRBJ2-4; 8 bases line up with TRBD2. The ends lost 1 base at V and 8 bases at J; junction bases unmatched: 4. This CDR3 has 14 residues. CDR1 SGHTA and CDR2 FQGNSA come from the germline V gene. The CDR3 sequence: CASSLGGLADIQYF. In DNA, the CDR3 is TGTGCCAGCAGCTTAGGCGGACTAGCAGACATTCAGTACTTC. The variable domain in full, with the rest retrieved from reference TRBV7-2 and TRBJ2-4, is GAGVSQSPSNKVTEKGKDVELRCDPISGHTALYWYRQSLGQGLEFLIYFQGNSAPDKSGLPSDRFSAERTGGSVSTLTIQRTQQEDSAVYLCASSLGGLADIQYFGAGTRLSVL.

This clonotype was seen a handful of times. The chain has TRBV5-1 and TRBJ2-7; possible D gene TRBD2, 5 bases. The V end was cut by 1 base, the J end by 5 bases, with 10 bases between. The CDR3 contains 13 residues. Germline CDR1 is SGHRS and CDR2 is YFSETQ. Here the CDR3 DNA reads TGCGCCAGCAGCTTGCCAGAGGGCGACGAGCAGTACTTC. Residues: CASSLPEGDEQYF.

This clonotype was seen a handful of times. This chain connects TRBV9 to TRBJ2-1; D may be TRBD1 (6 bases). This CDR3 spans 17 amino acids. CDR1 and CDR2 from the germline V gene are SGDLS and YYNGEE. The germline V and J ends were trimmed by 3 bases and 2 bases, with 18 bases remaining between them. The CDR3 DNA is TGTGCCAGCAGCGGCGTGGGGGCGTTCGACCCCTACAATGAGCAGTTCTTC. This gives the protein CASSGVGAFDPYNEQFF.

This clonotype was detected a few times. CDR3 sequence (DNA): TGTGCCAGCAGGGGCCGGGACAGGGGGCTCGATAGCAATCAGCCCCAGCATTTT. Translating it yields CASRGRDRGLDSNQPQHF. The chain has TRBV7-9 and TRBJ1-5, with TRBD1 identical over 12 bases. There are 18 residues in the CDR3. The germline V gene has CDR1 SEHNR and CDR2 FQNEAQ (reference sequence). Losses at the gene ends were 6 bases for V and 0 bases for J; bases not matched to a gene: 9.

The V and J genes are TRBV11-2 and TRBJ2-7; 11 bases match TRBD2. V shed 1 base and J 7 bases; nucleotides not matched to a gene: 12. Germline V gene data show CDR1 as SGHAT and CDR2 as FQNNGV. The length of the CDR3 is 17 residues. The CDR3 sequence: CASSLGNRLGLAEEQYF. CDR3 coding DNA: TGTGCCAGCAGCTTAGGCAATAGATTGGGACTAGCGGAAGAGCAGTACTTC.

The chain carries TRBV27 and TRBJ1-2; D might be TRBD1 (5 bases). Germline CDR1 and CDR2: MNHEY and SMNVEV (reference sequence). V shed 0 bases and J shed 4 bases, with 15 bases lying between them. There are 16 residues in the CDR3. The CDR3 sequence: CASSLSFLGGIYGYTF. The CDR3 DNA is TGTGCCAGCAGTTTATCTTTCCTCGGGGGGATCTATGGCTACACCTTC.

V is TRBV12-3 or TRBV12-4 and J is TRBJ2-3; 8 nucleotides agree with TRBD2. The trim removed 3 bases at V and 10 bases at J, leaving 9 bases unmatched. The CDR3 sequence is 14 residues long. CDR3 DNA sequence: TGTGCCAGCAGTTTTACCGTAGGGCGGGAGGCGCAGTATTTT. This encodes CASSFTVGREAQYF.

In its sample, this clonotype was seen a few times. The chain joins TRBV5-1 to TRBJ1-3; D is unclear. Trimming left V 4 bases short and J 4 bases short, with 18 bases between. The length of the CDR3 is 16 residues. CDR1 SGHRS and CDR2 YFSETQ come from the germline V gene. The CDR3 nucleotides are TGCGCCAGCAGCCCCTTGGGATCCGCCGGGGGAAACACCATATATTTT. It codes for CASSPLGSAGGNTIYF.

This clonotype was seen a few times. V gene TRBV19 combines with J gene TRBJ2-2, with 7 nucleotides matching TRBD1. Unmatched junction bases numbered 0, after V lost 1 base and J lost 1 base. Germline CDR1 reads LNHDA; CDR2 reads SQIVND (reference sequence). This CDR3 is 15 amino acids long. The CDR3 spells CASSIGTGNTGELFF. The CDR3 coding sequence is TGTGCCAGTAGTATAGGGACAGGGAACACCGGGGAGCTGTTTTTT.